One and the same sample provided the 28 T cell receptor beta chains below, sequenced in a study of cytomegalovirus exposure and HLA in healthy donors. The PCR made use of 60 Vbeta and 13 Jbeta primers. Clones were read by immunoSEQ multiplex PCR, and TCRdb kept only the in-frame ones, dropping some. Of around 130,000 clones listed, 70% to 85% are singletons. Sequencing was performed on PBMCs. These receptors originate from a boy between 2 and 10 years old in good health and CMV-seronegative.

In DNA form, the CDR3 reads TGTGCCAGCGGACAAGCTACCAGATCCGGGACAGGGGGCATGAATGAGCAGTTCTTC. Residues: CASGQATRSGTGGMNEQFF. J is TRBJ2-1 and V is TRBV27; 12 bases fit TRBD1. Germline lookup yields CDR1 MNHEY and CDR2 SMNVEV (reference sequence). Trimming at V came to 8 bases and at J to 7 bases, leaving 21 bases not matched to a gene. CDR3 size: 19 residues.

This clone has a handful of counts. The rearrangement uses TRBV7-2 and TRBJ1-2, with 7 positions matching TRBD1. This CDR3 is 14 amino acids long. The J segment lost 3 bases and the V segment lost 8 bases, leaving 9 bases of the junction unmatched. Germline V gene data show CDR1 as SGHTA and CDR2 as FQGNSA. As DNA, the CDR3 is TGTGCCAGCGTCTCGCCCAGGGGGGACTATGGCTACACCTTC. Encoded protein: CASVSPRGDYGYTF.

The chain has TRBV7-3 and TRBJ2-1; a possible D gene is TRBD1 (7 bases). Per germline, CDR1 SGHTA and CDR2 FQGTGA. The CDR3 consists of 15 residues. Trimming took 3 bases from V and 1 from J, leaving 10 bases between them. CDR3 nucleotide sequence: TGTGCCAGCAGCTTCGCAGGGGGGTCCTACAATGAGCAGTTCTTC. This gives the protein CASSFAGGSYNEQFF.

V and J are TRBV5-6 and TRBJ1-3, with D unresolved. The ends were cut back, 2 bases at V and 0 bases at J, with 12 bases in the middle. The CDR3 consists of 16 residues. CDR1 SGHDT and CDR2 YYEEEE come from the germline V gene. In DNA form, the CDR3 reads TGTGCCAGCAGCTTTGCCCCCGTAGTCTCTGGAAACACCATATATTTT. Translation: CASSFAPVVSGNTIYF.

The chain employs TRBV7-3 and TRBJ2-1; TRBD2 aligns across 11 bases. Germline lookup yields CDR1 SGHTA and CDR2 FQGTGA. V shed 8 bases and J 7 bases; nucleotides not matched to a gene: 7. The CDR3 is 14 residues long. CDR3 DNA sequence: TGTGCCAGCGGCCTAGCGGGAGGTGGGAATGAGCAGTTCTTC. Amino acid sequence: CASGLAGGGNEQFF.

The CDR3 DNA reads as TGTGCCAGTAGTATTAGGGACTTATTCTACGAGCAGTACTTC. This codes for CASSIRDLFYEQYF. The V and J genes are TRBV19 and TRBJ2-7; a possible D gene is TRBD2 (6 bases). From germline, CDR1 is LNHDA and CDR2 SQIVND (reference sequence). V was pared by 3 bases and J by 3 bases, with 12 bases between. CDR3 length: 14 amino acids.

V gene TRBV14 combines with J gene TRBJ1-1; the D is unclear. Trimming cost V 0 bases and J 3 bases, with 8 bases left between them. Germline-derived CDR1 and CDR2 are SGHDN and FVKESK. This CDR3 spans 14 amino acids. Here the CDR3 DNA reads TGTGCCAGCAGCCAAGAGAGGCTGGACACTGAAGCTTTCTTT. Encoded protein: CASSQERLDTEAFF.

This clone was counted once. The rearrangement uses TRBV5-6 and TRBJ2-7, with D maybe TRBD1 (6 bases). With 0 bases removed from V and 6 bases from J, the gap between germline ends came to 7 bases. The CDR3 contains 12 residues. Germline V CDR1 and CDR2: SGHDT, YYEEEE. CDR3 DNA sequence: TGTGCCAGCAGCTTGGTCAGGGGCGAGCAGTACGTC. Its translation is CASSLVRGEQYV.

V usage is TRBV19 and J usage is TRBJ2-2; perhaps TRBD2 as D (6 bases). The CDR3 consists of 15 residues. Trimming took off 3 bases at V and 6 bases at J, with 14 bases between the two ends. Germline V CDR1 and CDR2: LNHDA, SQIVND (reference sequence). DNA of the CDR3: TGTGCCAGTAGTATCACGGACTACGCAGCCGGGGAGCTGTTTTTT. Translated, it gives CASSITDYAAGELFF.

This clone appeared once. The chain joins TRBV4-2 to TRBJ2-2; D is perhaps TRBD1 (5 bases). CDR1 is LGHNA, CDR2 YNFKEQ, per germline. The CDR3 loop spans 16 amino acids. V lost 4 bases and J 0 bases, leaving 12 bases between the germline ends. As DNA, the CDR3 is TGTGCCAGCAGCCCCGTTGGGGCGTCGAACACCGGGGAGCTGTTTTTT. This encodes CASSPVGASNTGELFF.

The chain uses TRBV4-2 and TRBJ1-5; 8 bases match TRBD1. V trimming: 3 bases; J trimming: 1 base; junction bases outside the gene matches: 5. Germline CDR1 reads LGHNA; CDR2 reads YNFKEQ. The length of the CDR3 is 16 residues. The CDR3 bases are TGTGCCAGCAGCCACACAGGGGGGATCAGCAATCAGCCCCAGCATTTT. This translates into CASSHTGGISNQPQHF.

The V gene is TRBV7-9, the J gene TRBJ1-2; D is unresolved. Germline V CDR1 and CDR2: SEHNR, FQNEAQ (reference sequence). Deletions cut 3 bases from V and 4 bases from J, with 12 bases between. The length of the CDR3 is 14 residues. CDR3 DNA: TGTGCCAGCAGCTTTCAGACTGAAGCCTATGGCTACACCTTC. Protein sequence: CASSFQTEAYGYTF.

This clone was detected a few times. As DNA, the CDR3 is TGCGCCAGCAGCTTGGGGACAGACCCTTACTACGAGCAGTACGTC. It translates to CASSLGTDPYYEQYV. The chain joins TRBV5-1 to TRBJ2-7; D possibly corresponds to TRBD1 (6 bases). Trimming left V 0 bases short and J 3 bases short, with 13 bases between. The germline gives CDR1 SGHRS, CDR2 YFSETQ. CDR3 size: 15 residues.

This chain links TRBV13 with TRBJ2-1, with unresolved D. Germline CDR1 PRHDT, CDR2 FYEKMQ (reference sequence). This CDR3 has 11 amino acids. V dropped 5 bases and J dropped 4 bases, with 3 bases sitting between them. The CDR3 reads CASSRYNEQFF. CDR3 sequence (DNA): TGTGCCAGCAGCCGGTACAATGAGCAGTTCTTC.

The genes are TRBV6-1 and TRBJ1-6; no definite D call. The CDR3 has 15 residues. CDR1 and CDR2 (germline): MNHNS, SASEGT. Between the trimmed V and J ends, which lost 6 bases and 0 bases, there was a span of 9 bases. The CDR3: CASRAVSSYNSPLHF. For the CDR3, the DNA is TGTGCCAGCAGGGCTGTAAGCTCCTATAATTCACCCCTCCACTTT.

This clone was seen more than once but under ten times. The rearrangement links TRBV4-3 to TRBJ1-1; unclear D gene. The V end lost 0 bases, the J end lost 0 bases, and 8 bases lay between the germline ends. Germline assignment: CDR1 LGHNA and CDR2 YSLEER. CDR3 length: 15 residues. CDR3 coding DNA: TGCGCCAGCAGCCAAGATTCTTCAGTGAACACTGAAGCTTTCTTT. The encoded protein is CASSQDSSVNTEAFF.

The V gene is TRBV19, the J gene TRBJ1-6; D ambiguous. Germline V gene lookup returns CDR1 LNHDA and CDR2 SQIVND (reference sequence). This CDR3 comprises 14 residues. Trimming removed 6 bases at V and 8 bases at J, with 14 bases between. The CDR3 sequence is CASRIRTFYSPLHF. The CDR3 DNA reads as TGTGCCAGTAGGATAAGAACTTTCTATTCACCCCTCCACTTT.

Only one count was recorded for this clone. This sequence joins TRBV30 and TRBJ2-5; 10 bases match TRBD2. Germline CDR1 reads GTSNPN; CDR2 reads SVGIG (reference sequence). V was clipped by 1 base and J by 5 bases; unmatched bases: 10. The CDR3 covers 16 residues. CDR3 loop: CAWSEGVAGGWETQYF. The CDR3 DNA sequence: TGTGCCTGGAGTGAGGGGGTAGCGGGGGGCTGGGAGACCCAGTACTTC.

V and J are TRBV7-8 and TRBJ1-2; perhaps TRBD1 as D (5 bases). V was pared by 5 bases and J by 3 bases, with 13 bases between. Per the germline V gene, CDR1 is SGHVS and CDR2 is FQNEAQ. The CDR3 covers 14 residues. The DNA for the CDR3 is TGTGCCAGCAGCCCAGGAGACAGATACTATGGCTACACCTTC. Residues: CASSPGDRYYGYTF.

The V call is TRBV14, the J call TRBJ2-7, with D unclear. V was cut by 4 bases and J by 2 bases, with 12 bases left in between. This CDR3 is 14 amino acids long. Germline lookup yields CDR1 SGHDN and CDR2 FVKESK. The CDR3 coding sequence is TGTGCCAGCAGCCCTCCGGAACAGACCTACGAGCAGTACTTC. Its protein product is CASSPPEQTYEQYF.

The gene calls are TRBV30 and TRBJ1-1; D might be TRBD1 (6 bases). From germline, CDR1 is GTSNPN and CDR2 SVGIG (reference sequence). The CDR3 has 15 residues. The V end was cut by 6 bases, the J end by 2 bases, with 19 bases between. CDR3 sequence: CACETGRVRNTEAFF. CDR3 sequence (DNA): TGTGCCTGCGAAACAGGGAGGGTCAGAAACACTGAAGCTTTCTTT.

V usage is TRBV19 and J usage is TRBJ2-7; 8 nucleotides agree with TRBD1. Trimming cost V 6 bases and J 4 bases; bases outside gene matches: 5. CDR3 length: 13 amino acids. CDR1 and CDR2 from the germline V gene are LNHDA and SQIVND (reference sequence). The CDR3 region is CASRRTGKYEQYF. The DNA for the CDR3 is TGTGCCAGTAGGCGGACAGGGAAATACGAGCAGTACTTC.

The rearrangement joins TRBV6-4 to TRBJ2-2; D is possibly TRBD2 (5 bases). The V gene's germline CDR1 is MRHNA and CDR2 SNTAGT. The CDR3 length is 16 residues. Trimming removed 4 bases from V and 1 base from J, with 13 bases in between. CDR3 coding DNA: TGTGCCAGCAGTGGCGCGGGTGCGGAGAACACCGGGGAGCTGTTTTTT. Translation gives CASSGAGAENTGELFF.

The J gene is TRBJ1-2, the V gene TRBV9; tentatively, D is TRBD1 (5 bases). The V gene lost 0 bases and the J gene lost 3 bases, with 12 bases spanning the gap. This CDR3 is 15 amino acids long. Germline loops: CDR1 SGDLS, CDR2 YYNGEE. The CDR3, as DNA: TGTGCCAGCAGCGTAGATGGCAGGGTCGACTATGGCTACACCTTC. This translates into CASSVDGRVDYGYTF.

The chain links TRBV5-1 to TRBJ1-2; 8 nucleotides agree with TRBD1. Unmatched junction bases numbered 7, after V lost 4 bases and J lost 2 bases. Germline V gene data show CDR1 as SGHRS and CDR2 as YFSETQ. This CDR3 region has 15 residues. The DNA of the CDR3 is TGCGCCAGCAGCCCGTGGACAGGGCAGAACTATGGCTACACCTTC. It yields the protein CASSPWTGQNYGYTF.

The V call is TRBV5-4, the J call TRBJ2-2; D uncertain. Per germline, CDR1 SGHNT and CDR2 YYREEE (reference sequence). V was trimmed by 4 bases and J by 4 bases, leaving 8 bases between them. The CDR3 spans 13 residues. The CDR3 coding sequence is TGTGCCAGCAGCCTAGAGCTCACCGGGGAGCTGTTTTTT. Residues: CASSLELTGELFF.

This chain links TRBV6-1 with TRBJ1-1; maybe TRBD1 (5 bases). The CDR3 consists of 14 residues. V lost 6 bases to trimming and J lost 3 bases, with 14 bases between them. From germline, CDR1 is MNHNS and CDR2 SASEGT. This CDR3 is CASRGAGRDTEAFF. The CDR3, as DNA: TGTGCCAGCAGGGGAGCAGGGAGGGACACTGAAGCTTTCTTT.

The chain links TRBV30 to TRBJ2-6, with D possibly being TRBD1 (6 bases). CDR3 length: 16 residues. Germline-derived CDR1 and CDR2 are GTSNPN and SVGIG (reference sequence). V dropped 5 bases and J dropped 0 bases, with 14 bases sitting between them. The CDR3 region is CAWHTTGLSGANVLTF. CDR3 nucleotide sequence: TGTGCCTGGCACACGACAGGCCTCTCTGGGGCCAACGTCCTGACTTTC.